This is a list of T cell receptor beta chains from one sample in a study of T cell changes during pregnancy in multiple sclerosis. Profiled with immunoSEQ multiplex PCR; TCRdb holds only in-frame clones, not every one. This sample has more than 40,000 clones, with 90% found just once. The sample here was peripheral blood, taken in the first trimester of pregnancy. The receptor set was obtained from a female donor in good health, enrolled as a control in a pregnancy study. Each CDR3 is given with its conserved first and last residue.

V	J	CDR3
TRBV6-5	TRBJ2-7	CASSYARDSYEQYF
TRBV2	TRBJ1-5	CASSGGWGEGSNQPQHF
TRBV27	TRBJ1-3	CARGGGEQHPLAGNTIYF
TRBV5-4	TRBJ2-1	CASKIDNEQFF
TRBV15	TRBJ2-7	CATSRVAAGGEQYF
TRBV10-1	TRBJ2-7	CASSELFGTGPGEQYF
TRBV9	TRBJ2-3	CASSVGLGVVDTQYF
TRBV6-4	TRBJ2-7	CASRALAGVFYEQYF
TRBV11-2	TRBJ2-7	CASSHRTGPGEQYF
TRBV27	TRBJ1-5	CASRGAGNQPQHF
TRBV7-9	TRBJ2-1	CASSLVPGDNEQFF
TRBV13	TRBJ2-6	CASRNYGVQSRANVLTF
TRBV6-5	TRBJ1-1	CASSGRGGMNTEAFF
TRBV19	TRBJ1-6	CASSAVGGVLGNSPLHF
TRBV5-6	TRBJ2-1	CASSPYYNEQFF
TRBV6-4	TRBJ2-1	CASSRTSGGNEQFF
TRBV10-3	TRBJ2-2	CAISVLQNTGELFF
TRBV28	TRBJ2-4	CASSPASRPDIQYF
TRBV7-2	TRBJ1-2	CASSLGGTGRANYGYTF
TRBV9	TRBJ1-2	CASSASFLREDHYGYTF
TRBV5-1	TRBJ2-3	CASSYTTGLVDTQYF
TRBV2	TRBJ2-7	CASSEYDPGEQYF
TRBV28	TRBJ2-7	CASRSRQGRQYEQYF
TRBV7-8	TRBJ2-6	CASSRTGAGGANVLTF
TRBV5-8	TRBJ2-5	CASSSGTASGREETQYF
TRBV6-5	TRBJ2-1	CASSYSPQGGYNEQFF
TRBV5-1	TRBJ2-3	CASSWPQQGTGTDTQYF
TRBV28	TRBJ2-1	CASSGPGTGGEGFF
TRBV19	TRBJ2-3	CASSVGTGIGADTQYF
TRBV19	TRBJ1-2	CASLQGLNYGYTF
TRBV7-3	TRBJ2-2	CASSSFSGTGTGELFF
TRBV18	TRBJ2-5	CASSLQQETQYF